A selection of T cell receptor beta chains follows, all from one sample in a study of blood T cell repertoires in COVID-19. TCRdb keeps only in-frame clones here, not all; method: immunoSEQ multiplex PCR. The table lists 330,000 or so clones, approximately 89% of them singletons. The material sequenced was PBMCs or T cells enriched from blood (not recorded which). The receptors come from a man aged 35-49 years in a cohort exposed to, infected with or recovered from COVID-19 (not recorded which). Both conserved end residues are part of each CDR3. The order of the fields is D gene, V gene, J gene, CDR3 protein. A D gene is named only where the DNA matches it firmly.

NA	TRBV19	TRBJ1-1	CASSTDLVSSTEAFF
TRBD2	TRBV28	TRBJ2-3	CASTRLAGGPDTQYF
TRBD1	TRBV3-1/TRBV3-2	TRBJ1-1	CASSQVGQPNTEAFF
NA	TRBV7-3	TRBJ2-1	CASSLGGIEQFF
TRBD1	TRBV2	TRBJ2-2	CASRVGTENTGELFF
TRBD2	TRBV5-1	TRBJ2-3	CASSLGGGTDTQYF
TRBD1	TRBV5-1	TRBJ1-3	CASSPRTGVGNTIYF
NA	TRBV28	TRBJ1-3	CASSLRAGGNTIYF
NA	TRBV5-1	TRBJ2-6	CASSLVAGSPSGANVLTF
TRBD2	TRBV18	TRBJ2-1	CASSRRFSGRAYYNEQFF
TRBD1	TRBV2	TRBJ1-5	CASLGQGMGNQPQHF
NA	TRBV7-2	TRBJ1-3	CASSSYQGLAGNTIYF
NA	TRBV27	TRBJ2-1	CASSLSKGGTYNEQFF
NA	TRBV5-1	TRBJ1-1	CASSLSGIEAFF
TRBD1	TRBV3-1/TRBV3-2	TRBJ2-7	CASSQWDRTYEQYF
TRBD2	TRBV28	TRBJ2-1	CASSLWKGLVGPYNEQFF
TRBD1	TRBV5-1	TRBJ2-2	CASSLPPGQGNTGELFF
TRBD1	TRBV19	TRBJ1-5	CASSPRGEGNQPQHF
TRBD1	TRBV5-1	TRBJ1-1	CASTDRGGTEAFF
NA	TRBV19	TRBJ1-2	CASTMDRNHGYTF
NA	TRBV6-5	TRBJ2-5	CASSFQGQETQYF
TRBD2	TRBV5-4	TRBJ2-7	CASSLGGTSGRNEQYF
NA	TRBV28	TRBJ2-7	CASSLFNTGEQYF
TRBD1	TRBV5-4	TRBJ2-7	CASSYQGQGIYEQYF
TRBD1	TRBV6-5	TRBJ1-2	CASSRDRGANYGYTF
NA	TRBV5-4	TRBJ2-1	CASSLARPGSYNEQFF
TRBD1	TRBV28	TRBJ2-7	CASSGTGAYEQYF
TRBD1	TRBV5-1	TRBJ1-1	CASSRQGMNTEAFF
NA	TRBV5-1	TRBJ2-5	CASTLGRSDGQETQYF
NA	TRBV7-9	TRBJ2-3	CASPIGAATDTQYF
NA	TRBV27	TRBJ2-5	CASSLFTKAKETQYF
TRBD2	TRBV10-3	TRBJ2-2	CAISEGGLAGRTGELFF
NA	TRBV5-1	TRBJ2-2	CASRPGQSTGELFF
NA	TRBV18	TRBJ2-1	CASSPPSQFNEQFF
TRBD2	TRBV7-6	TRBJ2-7	CASSLLAGAHEQYF
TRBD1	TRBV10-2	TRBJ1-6	CASMGSRTGNSPLHF
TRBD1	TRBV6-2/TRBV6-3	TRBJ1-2	CASSLGTGPYGYTF
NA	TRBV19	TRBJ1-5	CASSIGEGLNGNQPQHF
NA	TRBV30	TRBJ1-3	CAWRPGAGNTIYF
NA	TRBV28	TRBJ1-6	CASSFSGWDNSPLHF
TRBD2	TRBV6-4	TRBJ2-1	CASSLELAGELNEQFF
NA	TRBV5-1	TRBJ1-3	CASSLVPVSGNTIYF
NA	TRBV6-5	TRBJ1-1	CASSYSLRGGTEAFF
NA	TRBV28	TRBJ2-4	CASSGPSAKNIQYF
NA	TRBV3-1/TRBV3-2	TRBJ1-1	CASSPRTENTEAFF
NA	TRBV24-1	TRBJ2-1	CATSDKPGQRGNEQFF
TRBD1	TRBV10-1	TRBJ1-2	CASSESRQGDGYTF
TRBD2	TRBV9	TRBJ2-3	CASRNSSGRADTQYF
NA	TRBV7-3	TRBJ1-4	CASSLMGQANEKLFF
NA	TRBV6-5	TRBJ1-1	CASSPNRALSTEAFF
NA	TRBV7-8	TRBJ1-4	CASSLMGLMGEKLFF
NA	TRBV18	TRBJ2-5	CASSSGGETQYF
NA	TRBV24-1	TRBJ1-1	CATRAPGENTEAFF
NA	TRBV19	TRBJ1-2	CASSITMTPGKGYTF
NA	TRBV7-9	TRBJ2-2	CASSFRQGNTGELFF
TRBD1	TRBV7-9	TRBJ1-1	CASSLGQVNTEAFF
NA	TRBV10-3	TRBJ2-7	CAIRDGVAGYEQYF
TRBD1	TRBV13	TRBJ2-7	CASSLRTGPSYEQYF
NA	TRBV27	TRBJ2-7	CASSLNSGDAYEQYF